The clone carrying this T cell receptor (beta chain) has ten or more counts. Its antigen is undetermined. Amplification of TCR beta CDR3 regions used RNA as the template. HTBI primers were the set used in a first-round RT-PCR of the TCR CDR3. MiXCR, applied by TCRdb to the multiplex PCR reads, yields one record per CDR3 protein. The profile shows fewer than 250,000 distinct CDR3 sequences, roughly a quarter of them singletons. The data originate from a study of T cells in Graves' hyperthyroidism and ophthalmopathy. The study, taken as a whole, reports: Separation of ophthalmopathy from stable hyperthyroidism was achieved by a 13 V-J model. Clonotypes that were expanded in thyroid above 0.001 mostly appeared in blood too.

This CDR3 region has 13 residues. V was trimmed by 4 bases and J by 0 bases, leaving 7 bases between them. Germline V gene lookup returns CDR1 MNHEY and CDR2 SVGAGI. This receptor was identified in a woman aged 40 to 50 with Graves' ophthalmopathy. Sequencing was done on a sample of blood. J is TRBJ2-7 and V is TRBV6-5, with a weak D call TRBD1 (6 bases). The CDR3 spells CASSWTVSYEQYF. In nucleotides, the CDR3 is TGTGCCAGCAGTTGGACAGTCTCCTACGAGCAGTACTTC.